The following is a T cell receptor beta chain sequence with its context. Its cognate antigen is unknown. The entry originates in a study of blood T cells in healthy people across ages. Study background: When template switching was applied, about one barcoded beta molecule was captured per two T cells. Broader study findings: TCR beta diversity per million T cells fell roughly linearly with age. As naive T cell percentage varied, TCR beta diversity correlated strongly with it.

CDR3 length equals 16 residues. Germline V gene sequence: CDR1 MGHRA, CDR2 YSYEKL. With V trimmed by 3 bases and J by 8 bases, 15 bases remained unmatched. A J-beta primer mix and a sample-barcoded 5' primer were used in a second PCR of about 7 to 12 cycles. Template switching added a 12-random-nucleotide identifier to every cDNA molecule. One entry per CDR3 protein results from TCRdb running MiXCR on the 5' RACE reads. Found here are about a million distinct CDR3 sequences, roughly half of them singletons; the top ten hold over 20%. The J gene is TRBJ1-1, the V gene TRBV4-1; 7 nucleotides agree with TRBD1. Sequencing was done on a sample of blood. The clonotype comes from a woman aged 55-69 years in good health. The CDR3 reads CASSHTTRDRTSEAFF. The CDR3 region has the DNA TGCGCCAGCAGCCATACAACCCGGGACAGAACCTCGGAAGCTTTCTTT.